One sample yielded the 19 T cell receptor beta chains listed below, sequenced in a study of blood T cell repertoires in COVID-19. Measured with immunoSEQ multiplex PCR; TCRdb has only the in-frame clones, and not every one. The sample includes around 160,000 clones, roughly four fifths of them seen just once. The sample was peripheral blood. These receptors all come from a human donor with acute or convalescent COVID-19. The donor label of this sample is uncertain.

The V and J genes are TRBV6-1 and TRBJ2-6; no clear D gene. Trimming shortened V by 6 bases and J by 0 bases, and 9 bases separated the two germline ends. The CDR3 loop spans 15 amino acids. Per germline, CDR1 MNHNS and CDR2 SASEGT. The CDR3 here is CASRARLSGANVLTF. CDR3 nucleotide sequence: TGTGCCAGCAGGGCCCGTCTCTCTGGGGCCAACGTCCTGACTTTC.

V is TRBV27 and J is TRBJ2-7; D is unresolved. V was trimmed by 8 bases and J by 1 base, leaving 12 bases between them. In germline, CDR1 is MNHEY, CDR2 SMNVEV (reference sequence). This CDR3 is built from 13 residues. This CDR3 reads CASPRKASYEQYF. CDR3 sequence (DNA): TGTGCCAGCCCCAGAAAAGCGTCCTACGAGCAGTACTTC.

This sequence joins TRBV7-2 and TRBJ1-2; 9 bases agree with TRBD1. The V segment lost 5 bases and the J segment 8 bases; nucleotides outside the gene matches: 9. The CDR3 contains 14 residues. The V gene's germline CDR1 is SGHTA and CDR2 FQGNSA. This CDR3 is CASSEGQGVGGYTF. DNA for the CDR3: TGTGCCAGCAGCGAGGGACAGGGAGTCGGAGGCTACACCTTC.

This rearrangement joins TRBV7-9 to TRBJ1-3; D not certain. Germline V gene data show CDR1 as SEHNR and CDR2 as FQNEAQ (reference sequence). With 1 base removed from V and 0 bases from J, the gap between germline ends came to 16 bases. This CDR3 has 18 amino acids. The CDR3 nucleotides read TGTGCCAGCAGCTTAGGGGCGTGGGCTTCAAGCTCTGGAAACACCATATATTTT. It encodes CASSLGAWASSSGNTIYF.

The chain has TRBV5-1 and TRBJ2-5, with 7 bases matching TRBD2. Germline CDR1 is SGHRS and CDR2 is YFSETQ. J was trimmed by 2 bases and V by 3 bases; bases with no gene match: 7. This CDR3 has 15 residues. The CDR3 DNA reads as TGCGCCAGCAGCTCGCTTACTAGCGCGCAAGAGACCCAGTACTTC. Protein: CASSSLTSAQETQYF. The entire variable domain, with the rest obtained from reference TRBV5-1 and TRBJ2-5, is as follows: KAGVTQTPRYLIKTRGQQVTLSCSPISGHRSVSWYQQTPGQGLQFLFEYFSETQRNKGNFPGRFSGRQFSNSRSEMNVSTLELGDSALYLCASSSLTSAQETQYFGPGTRLLVL.

The V gene is TRBV27, the J gene TRBJ1-1; 8 positions match TRBD1. The CDR3 runs to 14 residues. With V trimmed by 5 bases and J by 4 bases, 6 bases remained unmatched. The germline V gene has CDR1 MNHEY and CDR2 SMNVEV (reference sequence). The CDR3 sequence: CASSPRTGSTEAFF. As DNA, the CDR3 is TGTGCCAGCAGTCCCCGGACAGGGAGCACTGAAGCTTTCTTT.

This rearrangement joins TRBV3-1 (or the pseudogene TRBV3-2) to TRBJ2-1, with TRBD2 matching 12 bases. Germline V gene data show CDR1 as LGHDT and CDR2 as YNNKEL (reference sequence). The junction had 5 bases not matched to a gene; V was cut back by 0 bases and J by 5 bases. The CDR3 runs 17 residues. CDR3 in amino acids: CASSQETSGGTDNEQFF. The CDR3, as DNA: TGTGCCAGCAGCCAAGAAACTAGCGGGGGGACTGACAATGAGCAGTTCTTC.

The V and J genes are TRBV15 and TRBJ2-7; 8 positions match TRBD1. Germline CDR1 is LNHNV and CDR2 is YYDKDF (reference sequence). This CDR3 region has 16 residues. J was trimmed by 5 bases and V by 2 bases; bases with no gene match: 11. The CDR3 nucleotides read TGTGCCACCAGCAGACTCGACAGGGGAAACTTCCACGAGCAGTACTTC. Residues: CATSRLDRGNFHEQYF.

V is TRBV2 and J is TRBJ1-2; weak D call: TRBD1 (6 bases). CDR3 length: 13 residues. Germline-derived CDR1 and CDR2 are SNHLY and FYNNEI. V was cut by 7 bases and J by 8 bases, with 17 bases left in between. In DNA, the CDR3 is TGTGCCAGCAAACGGGACACCAGAGGAGGCTACACCTTC. Translation: CASKRDTRGGYTF.

The chain recombines TRBV11-2 with TRBJ2-1; the match to TRBD1 covers 9 bases. Germline CDR1 SGHAT, CDR2 FQNNGV. CDR3 length equals 16 residues. V lost 5 bases to trimming and J lost 5 bases; unmatched junction nucleotides: 10. The DNA for the CDR3 is TGTGCCAGCAGCCCACCGGGGACAGGGCCCGACAATGAGCAGTTCTTC. Translating gives CASSPPGTGPDNEQFF.

The rearrangement joins TRBV5-1 to TRBJ2-1; TRBD2 matches 9 bases. Per the germline V gene, CDR1 is SGHRS and CDR2 is YFSETQ. The CDR3 extends over 15 amino acids. The ends lost 1 base at V and 3 bases at J; junction bases unmatched: 2. Here the CDR3 DNA reads TGCGCCAGCAGCTTGTCTAGCGGGGACTACAATGAGCAGTTCTTC. This codes for CASSLSSGDYNEQFF.

This chain connects TRBV7-9 to TRBJ2-7; no reliable D call. The germline V and J ends were trimmed by 1 base and 3 bases, with 16 bases remaining between them. The CDR3 sequence is 16 residues long. CDR1 is SEHNR and CDR2 is FQNEAQ in the germline V gene (reference sequence). The CDR3 reads CASSLGRFGTNYEQYF. DNA of the CDR3: TGTGCCAGCAGCTTAGGACGCTTTGGAACTAACTACGAGCAGTACTTC.

This clone appeared once. The J gene is TRBJ1-6, the V gene TRBV18, with 7 bases that match TRBD1. Per the germline V gene, CDR1 is KGHSH and CDR2 is LQKENI. The CDR3 has 15 residues. V was pared by 6 bases and J by 7 bases, with 9 bases of the junction left unmatched. DNA of the CDR3: TGTGCCAGCTCGCTATCCGGGACAGACAATTCACCCCTCCACTTT. Translated: CASSLSGTDNSPLHF.

This rearrangement joins TRBV5-6 to TRBJ2-6, with unresolved D. The ends were cut back, 4 bases at V and 2 bases at J, with 7 bases in the middle. This CDR3 is 14 amino acids long. Germline-derived CDR1 and CDR2 are SGHDT and YYEEEE. CDR3 bases: TGTGCCAGCAGCCTCACACCTGGGGCCAACGTCCTGACTTTC. Amino acids: CASSLTPGANVLTF.

This chain links TRBV10-3 with TRBJ2-1, with D tentatively TRBD1 (6 bases). Germline V gene data show CDR1 as ENHRY and CDR2 as SYGVKD. V was cut by 3 bases and J by 7 bases, with 13 bases left in between. This CDR3 is built from 14 residues. The chain's CDR3 is CAISDRGAGNEQFF. The DNA of the CDR3 is TGTGCCATCAGTGACAGGGGAGCAGGGAATGAGCAGTTCTTC.

This chain joins TRBV4-2 and TRBJ2-5; 9 nucleotides match TRBD1. The CDR3 loop spans 14 amino acids. V gave up 3 bases and J gave up 4 bases; unmatched junction bases: 3. Germline V CDR1 and CDR2: LGHNA, YNFKEQ. Written as DNA, the CDR3 is TGTGCCAGCAGCCAGGCGACAGGGGGAGAGACCCAGTACTTC. Translation gives CASSQATGGETQYF.

This sequence joins TRBV5-8 and TRBJ2-5, with TRBD1 matching 11 bases. Germline V gene data show CDR1 as SGHTS and CDR2 as YDEGEE. Trimming removed 3 bases from V and 2 bases from J; junction bases left unmatched: 3. This CDR3 is 15 amino acids long. The CDR3 is CASSSDRGLQETQYF. CDR3 nucleotides: TGTGCCAGCAGCTCGGACAGGGGGCTTCAAGAGACCCAGTACTTC.

The rearrangement links TRBV7-2 to TRBJ1-2; 8 bases line up with TRBD1. Germline V gives CDR1 SGHTA, CDR2 FQGNSA. V shed 3 bases and J 3 bases; nucleotides not matched to a gene: 0. The CDR3 spans 13 residues. As DNA, the CDR3 is TGTGCCAGCAGCTTGACAGGGGACTATGGCTACACCTTC. Protein: CASSLTGDYGYTF.

The V and J genes are TRBV18 and TRBJ2-2, with D hard to call. Germline V gene data show CDR1 as KGHSH and CDR2 as LQKENI. Trimming stripped 3 bases from V and 3 bases from J, with 8 bases between. This CDR3 spans 14 amino acids. The CDR3 DNA reads TGTGCCAGCTCACCCCGGGTCGACACCGGGGAGCTGTTTTTT. Amino acids: CASSPRVDTGELFF.